These 22 T cell receptor beta chains came from one sample sequenced in a study of cytomegalovirus exposure and HLA in healthy donors. The PCR had 60 Vbeta and 13 Jbeta primers. The data were produced by immunoSEQ multiplex PCR, yet TCRdb's version contains in-frame clones alone and is incomplete. The sample holds about 200,000 clones; more than 65% are singletons and the top ten take less than 2%. The sample was PBMCs. The source is a woman in her thirties in good health and CMV-seronegative.

The genes are TRBV11-2 and TRBJ1-1; TRBD1 matches at 7 bases. Trimming at V came to 5 bases and at J to 7 bases, leaving 4 bases not matched to a gene. Germline V lookup: CDR1 SGHAT, CDR2 FQNNGV. This CDR3 spans 12 amino acids. The CDR3 region has the DNA TGTGCCAGCAGCCAGGACAGGCTTGAAGCTTTCTTT. Translated, it gives CASSQDRLEAFF.

The J gene is TRBJ2-1, the V gene TRBV27; TRBD1 aligns across 7 bases. The ends lost 5 bases at V and 12 bases at J; junction bases unmatched: 7. The length of the CDR3 is 12 residues. Germline values: CDR1 MNHEY, CDR2 SMNVEV (reference sequence). The CDR3 is CASSPTGAWQFF. The CDR3 coding sequence is TGTGCCAGCAGTCCAACAGGGGCCTGGCAGTTCTTC.

This sequence joins TRBV9 and TRBJ1-2; D possibly corresponds to TRBD1 (5 bases). The CDR3 is made up of 15 amino acids. Deletions cut 6 bases from V and 1 base from J, with 16 bases between. Germline assignment: CDR1 SGDLS and CDR2 YYNGEE. The DNA of the CDR3 is TGTGCCAGCACTGACTTTAGGGGCAGTAACTATGGCTACACCTTC. Its protein product is CASTDFRGSNYGYTF. Full variable domain (outside the CDR3, taken from reference TRBV9 and TRBJ1-2): DSGVTQTPKHLITATGQRVTLRCSPRSGDLSVYWYQQSLDQGLQFLIQYYNGEERAKGNILERFSAQQFPDLHSELNLSSLELGDSALYFCASTDFRGSNYGYTFGSGTRLTVV.

The rearrangement links TRBV2 to TRBJ1-5; TRBD1 matches at 7 bases. Germline CDR1 reads SNHLY; CDR2 reads FYNNEI. The CDR3 loop spans 16 amino acids. After removal of 2 bases from V and 6 bases from J, the junction contained 10 bases not matched to a gene. This CDR3 reads CASSERRQGNGQPQHF. In DNA, the CDR3 is TGTGCCAGCAGTGAAAGGAGACAGGGTAACGGTCAGCCCCAGCATTTT.

V usage is TRBV7-3 and J usage is TRBJ2-1, with TRBD2 as a possible D gene (6 bases). From germline, CDR1 is SGHTA and CDR2 FQGTGA. Trimming shortened V by 4 bases and J by 4 bases, and 14 bases separated the two germline ends. The CDR3 is 15 residues long. The CDR3 sequence: CASSSIGDLYNEQFF. CDR3 sequence (DNA): TGTGCCAGCAGCTCCATCGGGGACTTGTACAATGAGCAGTTCTTC.

The rearrangement joins TRBV27 to TRBJ2-7; 7 bases align to TRBD1. Germline values: CDR1 MNHEY, CDR2 SMNVEV (reference sequence). Germline trimming cut 6 bases from V and 6 bases from J; bases unmatched to any gene: 11. This CDR3 region has 14 residues. CDR3 DNA: TGTGCCAGCAGCCCAAACAGGGGAGCCGGCGAGCAGTACTTC. It is translated as CASSPNRGAGEQYF.

The gene calls are TRBV19 and TRBJ2-7, with TRBD1 identical over 7 bases. With V trimmed by 8 bases and J by 3 bases, 7 bases remained unmatched. CDR3 length: 13 residues. Germline CDR1 reads LNHDA; CDR2 reads SQIVND (reference sequence). CDR3 residues: CASSRDSIYEQYF. CDR3 in DNA: TGTGCCAGTTCCCGGGACAGCATCTACGAGCAGTACTTC. Based on the CDR3 plus reference TRBV19 and TRBJ2-7, the full variable domain is DGGITQSPKYLFRKEGQNVTLSCEQNLNHDAMYWYRQDPGQGLRLIYYSQIVNDFQKGDIAEGYSVSREKKESFPLTVTSAQKNPTAFYLCASSRDSIYEQYFGPGTRLTVT.

The chain couples TRBV7-9 to TRBJ2-5; D not certain. Germline CDR1 reads SEHNR; CDR2 reads FQNEAQ (reference sequence). V was trimmed by 0 bases and J by 3 bases, leaving 5 bases between them. The CDR3 runs to 13 residues. CDR3 loop: CASSLASEETQYF. CDR3 bases: TGTGCCAGCAGCTTAGCCTCAGAAGAGACCCAGTACTTC.

There are a few counts of this clone. The same CDR3 is also encoded by other DNA sequences in this sample. The CDR3 nucleotides read TGTGCCAGCAGTGAACAAGGGACAGGGAAGAAAGTTTTTTATGGCTACACCTTC. It translates to CASSEQGTGKKVFYGYTF. V usage is TRBV7-2 and J usage is TRBJ1-2; 9 bases map to TRBD1. The germline V gene has CDR1 SGHTA and CDR2 FQGNSA. After removal of 6 bases from V and 5 bases from J, the junction contained 19 bases not matched to a gene. This CDR3 has 18 residues.

The V call is TRBV5-1, the J call TRBJ1-1; D is perhaps TRBD1 (5 bases). This CDR3 has 15 residues. V was clipped by 4 bases and J by 2 bases, with 15 bases between them. CDR1 and CDR2 from the germline V gene are SGHRS and YFSETQ. The DNA of the CDR3 is TGCGCCAGCAGCGCCCTCACAGGATTAAACACTGAAGCTTTCTTT. It specifies CASSALTGLNTEAFF.

The chain uses TRBV4-3 and TRBJ2-1, with TRBD2 matching 8 bases. Germline V gives CDR1 LGHNA, CDR2 YSLEER. With 1 base clipped from V and 6 bases from J, the junction kept 5 bases outside the gene matches. This CDR3 is built from 15 residues. CDR3 protein: CASSQGTSFVNEQFF. CDR3 nucleotides: TGCGCCAGCAGCCAAGGGACTAGCTTTGTCAATGAGCAGTTCTTC.

The chain carries TRBV19 and TRBJ2-6; TRBD1 aligns across 8 bases. The V gene's germline CDR1 is LNHDA and CDR2 SQIVND (reference sequence). V dropped 4 bases and J dropped 9; count of bases not matched to a gene: 14. The CDR3 spans 17 residues. CDR3 in DNA: TGTGCCAGTAGTACGCCCCGGGACAGGCGGTCCTACAACGTCCTGACTTTC. Translating gives CASSTPRDRRSYNVLTF.

The CDR3 DNA reads TGTGCCAGCAGCTACAGGGGTAATGAAAAACTGTTTTTT. This encodes CASSYRGNEKLFF. This chain connects TRBV9 to TRBJ1-4, with TRBD1 matching over 7 bases. J lost 4 bases, V lost 4 bases, and 1 base had no gene match. This CDR3 is 13 amino acids long. Germline V gene sequence: CDR1 SGDLS, CDR2 YYNGEE.

V is TRBV12-5 and J is TRBJ2-7; 8 positions match TRBD1. Germline V gene sequence: CDR1 LGHNT, CDR2 FRNRAP. This CDR3 comprises 13 residues. After removal of 6 bases from V and 1 base from J, the junction contained 2 bases not matched to a gene. CDR3 residues: CASGRQGSYEQYF. DNA for the CDR3: TGTGCTAGTGGCAGACAGGGGTCCTACGAGCAGTACTTC.

This clone showed up just a few times. The V and J genes are TRBV5-1 and TRBJ2-3; 7 bases agree with TRBD2. Per the germline V gene, CDR1 is SGHRS and CDR2 is YFSETQ. The CDR3 sequence is 14 residues long. J gave up 2 bases and V 4 bases, and 4 bases lay outside the gene matches. CDR3 amino acids: CASSRDYSTDTQYF. The CDR3, as DNA: TGCGCCAGCAGCCGGGACTATTCCACAGATACGCAGTATTTT.

In this sample, this clone turned up a few times. The chain employs TRBV6-5 and TRBJ2-7; 7 nucleotides align to TRBD2. V was pared by 4 bases and J by 6 bases, with 9 bases of the junction left unmatched. Germline V gene data show CDR1 as MNHEY and CDR2 as SVGAGI. The CDR3 spans 14 residues. The CDR3 nucleotides are TGTGCCAGCAGTTCCAGCGGGGAGGTAGCCGAGCAGTACTTC. As protein: CASSSSGEVAEQYF.

The gene calls are TRBV19 and TRBJ2-2; a weak D match, TRBD1 (6 bases). Trimming took off 1 base at V and 5 bases at J, with 14 bases between the two ends. The CDR3 is 16 amino acids. The germline V gene encodes CDR1 LNHDA and CDR2 SQIVND (reference sequence). The CDR3 loop reads CASSIVEQGRTGELFF. The CDR3 nucleotides read TGTGCCAGTAGTATAGTTGAACAGGGAAGAACCGGGGAGCTGTTTTTT.

This sequence joins TRBV19 and TRBJ1-5; TRBD1 matches at 8 bases. This CDR3 is 13 amino acids long. V shed 5 bases, J shed 5 bases, and the junction held 2 bases outside the gene matches. The germline CDR1 and CDR2 sequences are LNHDA and SQIVND (reference sequence). CDR3 in DNA: TGTGCCAGTAGTGGACAGGGCTATCAGCCCCAGCATTTT. Protein product: CASSGQGYQPQHF.

In its sample, this clone was seen a few times. The chain couples TRBV5-1 to TRBJ2-1, with 10 bases fitting TRBD1. This CDR3 is 15 amino acids long. Unmatched junction bases numbered 6, after V lost 3 bases and J lost 6 bases. The germline gives CDR1 SGHRS, CDR2 YFSETQ. CDR3 residues: CASSSRDRGINEQFF. In DNA form, the CDR3 reads TGCGCCAGCAGCTCCCGGGACAGGGGTATCAATGAGCAGTTCTTC.

CDR3 sequence reads: CASSSSTGRNTEAFF. Here the CDR3 DNA reads TGTGCCAGCAGCTCGTCAACAGGGAGGAACACTGAAGCTTTCTTT. The chain couples TRBV7-9 to TRBJ1-1; D may be TRBD1 (6 bases). This CDR3 has 15 amino acids. From germline, CDR1 is SEHNR and CDR2 FQNEAQ (reference sequence). V was pared by 4 bases and J by 1 base, with 13 bases between. The full variable domain, rest sourced from reference TRBV7-9 and TRBJ1-1, is DTGVSQNPRHKITKRGQNVTFRCDPISEHNRLYWYRQTLGQGPEFLTYFQNEAQLEKSRLLSDRFSAERPKGSFSTLEIQRTEQGDSAMYLCASSSSTGRNTEAFFGQGTRLTVV.

This chain links TRBV4-1 with TRBJ2-3; no clear D gene. This CDR3 spans 14 amino acids. Deletions cut 1 base from V and 2 bases from J, with 7 bases between. In germline, CDR1 is MGHRA, CDR2 YSYEKL. In DNA, the CDR3 is TGCGCCAGCAGCCAAGTTACTTTCACAGATACGCAGTATTTT. It encodes CASSQVTFTDTQYF.

The rearrangement joins TRBV19 to TRBJ2-7, with 8 bases identical to TRBD2. Germline V lookup: CDR1 LNHDA, CDR2 SQIVND (reference sequence). Unmatched junction bases numbered 11, after V lost 3 bases and J lost 1 base. The CDR3 length is 17 residues. This CDR3 reads CASSMASGGLTSYEQYF. DNA of the CDR3: TGTGCCAGTAGTATGGCCAGCGGGGGTCTTACATCCTACGAGCAGTACTTC.